Shown below are 7 T cell receptor beta chains from a single sample sequenced in a study of T cells after posttransplantation cyclophosphamide. Profiling relied on immunoSEQ multiplex PCR, and the TCRdb table lists in-frame clones only, not all of them. The data show 19,000 or so clones, 80% to 90% seen once. Methotrexate plus calcineurin inhibitor accompanied controls' myeloablative marrow transplants; sampling was 1 year later. The sample in question was PBMCs, obtained approximately 360 days after allogeneic stem cell transplant with calcineurin inhibitor and methotrexate. The receptors come from a female patient in her thirties or forties who received an allogeneic stem cell transplant from an unrelated donor, was CMV-positive, and had acute and chronic GVHD. T cells may partly derive from the graft donor.

A word on this clone: Relative to the germline gene, one junction end is altered; a read error may explain this. The V and J genes are TRBV7-7 and TRBJ2-7; the match to TRBD1 covers 7 bases. Germline V gene lookup returns CDR1 SSHAT and CDR2 FNYEAQ (reference sequence). The CDR3 sequence is 14 residues long. The CDR3 DNA reads as TGTGCTAGCAGCCGGGACAGCGGTTCGTCTGAGCAGTACTTC. The encoded protein is CASSRDSGSSEQYF.

This chain joins TRBV21-1 and TRBJ2-7; the table names TRBD2, a call not compared with the DNA. TRBV21-1 is assigned pseudogene status. This CDR3 has 20 amino acids. The DNA for the CDR3 is TGTGCCAGCAGCATAAAGCGGCACAGGAAACGACTAGCGGGAGCCTACGAGCAGTACTTC. Translation gives CASSIKRHRKRLAGAYEQYF.

The chain combines TRBV13 with TRBJ1-2; no clear D gene. Germline values: CDR1 PRHDT, CDR2 FYEKMQ (reference sequence). With 7 bases removed from V and 2 bases from J, the gap between germline ends came to 5 bases. The CDR3 contains 11 residues. In nucleotides, the CDR3 is TGTGCCAGCAATCAGAACTATGGCTACACCTTC. This translates into CASNQNYGYTF. Combining the CDR3 with reference TRBV13 and TRBJ1-2 gives the whole variable domain AAGVIQSPRHLIKEKRETATLKCYPIPRHDTVYWYQQGPGQDPQFLISFYEKMQSDKGSIPDRFSAQQFSDYHSELNMSSLELGDSALYFCASNQNYGYTFGSGTRLTVV.

This clone was seen only once. V is TRBV5-8 and J is TRBJ2-2; possibly TRBD1 for D (5 bases). The V gene's germline CDR1 is SGHTS and CDR2 YDEGEE. CDR3 length: 14 residues. V was clipped by 7 bases and J by 5 bases, with 15 bases between them. The CDR3 reads CASRGRVDTGELFF. In nucleotides, the CDR3 is TGTGCCAGCCGCGGCAGGGTCGATACCGGGGAGCTGTTTTTT.

V gene TRBV7-2 combines with J gene TRBJ2-7, with D perhaps TRBD1 (7 bases). This CDR3 is built from 15 residues. Deletions cut 3 bases from V and 3 bases from J, with 15 bases between. Germline assignment: CDR1 SGHTA and CDR2 FQGNSA. The CDR3 protein is CASSFQGGTDYEQYF. CDR3 nucleotide sequence: TGTGCCAGCAGCTTTCAGGGGGGCACCGACTACGAGCAGTACTTC.

The V and J genes are TRBV10-2 and TRBJ2-3; TRBD2 agrees at 9 bases. Germline V lookup: CDR1 WSHSY, CDR2 SAAADI. V lost 2 bases and J lost 2; bases outside the gene matches: 8. CDR3 size: 17 residues. The CDR3 loop is CASSEPKAGGYTDTQYF. The CDR3 coding sequence is TGCGCCAGCAGTGAGCCGAAGGCGGGAGGGTACACAGATACGCAGTATTTT.

This rearrangement joins TRBV4-2 to TRBJ1-4; D possibly corresponds to TRBD1 (5 bases). V shed 4 bases and J shed 3 bases, with 18 bases lying between them. CDR3 length: 17 residues. Germline-derived CDR1 and CDR2 are LGHNA and YNFKEQ. CDR3 in amino acids: CASSRKGLQAANEKLFF. CDR3 DNA sequence: TGTGCCAGCAGCCGGAAGGGACTACAGGCAGCTAATGAAAAACTGTTTTTT.